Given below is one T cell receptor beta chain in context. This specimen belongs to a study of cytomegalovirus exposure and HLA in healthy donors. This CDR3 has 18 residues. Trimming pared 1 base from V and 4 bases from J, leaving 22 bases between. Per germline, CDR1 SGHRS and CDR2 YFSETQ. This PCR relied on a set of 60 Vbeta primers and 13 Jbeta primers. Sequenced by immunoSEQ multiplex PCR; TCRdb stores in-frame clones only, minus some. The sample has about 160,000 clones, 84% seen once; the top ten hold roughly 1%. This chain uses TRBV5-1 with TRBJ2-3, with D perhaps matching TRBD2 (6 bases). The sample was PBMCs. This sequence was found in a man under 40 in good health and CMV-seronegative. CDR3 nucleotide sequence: TGCGCCAGCAGCTTGAAGGGGTTGAGGGAGACGGGGGCAGATACGCAGTATTTT. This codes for CASSLKGLRETGADTQYF.